This T cell receptor (beta chain) was retrieved from a study of cytomegalovirus exposure and HLA in healthy donors. A multiplex PCR was run with 60 Vbeta primers and 13 Jbeta primers. TCRdb keeps only in-frame clones here, not all; method: immunoSEQ multiplex PCR. This table holds about 73,000 clones, around three quarters found once. Germline CDR1 is SGHRS and CDR2 is YFSETQ. The CDR3 covers 14 residues. Trimming stripped 0 bases from V and 1 base from J, with 7 bases between. This sequence was found in a male donor in good health and CMV-seronegative. The sample taken for sequencing was PBMCs. V and J are TRBV5-1 and TRBJ1-1; no reliable D call. The DNA of the CDR3 is TGCGCCAGCAGCTTGGAAGCCGCGAACACTGAAGCTTTCTTT. Its translation: CASSLEAANTEAFF.